This TCR beta chain emerged from a study of blood T cells in healthy people across ages. Study-level results: Percentage of naive T cells showed a strong correlation with TCR beta diversity.

The CDR3 consists of 18 residues. The V end lost 4 bases, the J end lost 1 base, and 22 bases lay between the germline ends. Germline V CDR1 and CDR2: MDHEN, SYDVKM. Using a J-beta primer mix together with a sample-barcoded 5' primer, a second PCR was run for roughly 7 to 11 cycles. TCRdb independently ran MiXCR on the 5' RACE reads; one entry per CDR3 protein. The sample has roughly 700,000 distinct CDR3 sequences, approximately 25% seen once. The table lists this clonotype with a few counts. Its matching antigen is unknown. These data also featured in a second study, about T cells of mothers and their children.

This TCR was sampled from a boy younger than 18 in good health. Input material: blood. The chain carries TRBV28 and TRBJ2-5, with D perhaps TRBD2 (6 bases). The CDR3 reads CASSSLGGLPGGQETQYF. CDR3 coding DNA: TGTGCCAGCAGTTCCCTTGGAGGCCTACCCGGGGGCCAAGAGACCCAGTACTTC.